Listed below are T cell receptor beta chains from one sample, sequenced in a study of neoadjuvant anti-PD-1 for oral cavity cancer. TCRdb's table, derived via immunoSEQ multiplex PCR, lists solely in-frame clones and lacks some. The table has about 42,000 clones, roughly 77% seen once. Here the sequenced sample was PBMCs, taken after nivolumab (anti-PD-1) treatment. Receptor source: a person between 35 and 79 years old with oral cavity squamous cell carcinoma. Each CDR3 is given with its conserved first and last residue. The order of the fields is J gene, CDR3 length, clone size, D gene, V gene, CDR3 protein, CDR3 DNA. D genes are given only for firm matches. Expanded clones are given a class, and other clones once, few, many or no size at all.

TRBJ2-1 | 15 | - | - | TRBV2 | CASSEGAASYNEQFF | TGTGCCAGCAGTGAAGGGGCGGCCTCCTACAATGAGCAGTTCTTC
TRBJ2-3 | 17 | - | TRBD2 | TRBV5-5 | CASSLVAGGPVGDTQYF | TGTGCCAGCAGCTTGGTAGCGGGAGGGCCGGTTGGAGATACGCAGTATTTT
TRBJ1-6 | 17 | - | TRBD1 | TRBV11-2 | CASSPRNGQGKNSPLHF | TGTGCCAGCAGCCCGCGAAACGGACAGGGCAAGAATTCACCCCTCCACTTT
TRBJ2-2 | 12 | - | - | TRBV27 | CASKEDTGELFF | TGTGCCAGCAAAGAAGACACCGGGGAGCTGTTTTTT
TRBJ2-1 | 16 | - | TRBD2 | TRBV7-3 | CASSLTPGGPRNEQFF | TGTGCCAGCAGCTTAACCCCGGGAGGGCCGAGGAATGAGCAGTTCTTC
TRBJ1-1 | 14 | - | - | TRBV5-1 | CASSVAGAHTEAFF | TGCGCCAGCAGCGTAGCGGGGGCGCACACTGAAGCTTTCTTT
TRBJ1-5 | 13 | few | - | TRBV19 | CASSTQSNQPQHF | TGTGCCAGTAGTACACAAAGCAATCAGCCCCAGCATTTT
TRBJ2-1 | 15 | few | TRBD2 | TRBV6-6 | CASRGSGGAGNEQFF | TGTGCCAGCAGGGGAAGCGGGGGGGCCGGCAATGAGCAGTTCTTC
TRBJ1-1 | 15 | - | - | TRBV11-2 | CASSLVVGMNTEAFF | TGTGCCAGCAGCTTAGTGGTAGGGATGAACACTGAAGCTTTCTTT
TRBJ1-2 | 10 | - | - | TRBV10-3 | CAIRGYGYTF | TGTGCCATCAGGGGCTATGGCTACACCTTC
TRBJ1-3 | 15 | - | - | TRBV27 | CASSLDPSSGNTIYF | TGTGCCAGCAGTTTAGACCCGAGCTCTGGAAACACCATATATTTT
TRBJ1-2 | 12 | - | - | TRBV28 | CASKSQGGGYTF | TGTGCCAGCAAAAGCCAGGGAGGTGGCTACACCTTC
TRBJ1-2 | 14 | - | - | TRBV4-2 | CASSQDHVAYGYTF | TGTGCCAGCAGCCAAGATCATGTAGCCTATGGCTACACCTTC
TRBJ1-2 | 17 | - | - | TRBV7-9 | CASSFDGTAPNNYGYTF | TGTGCCAGCAGCTTCGACGGGACGGCCCCCAATAACTATGGCTACACCTTC
TRBJ2-6 | 17 | - | TRBD1 | TRBV5-1 | CASSVDRGLSGANVLTF | TGCGCCAGCAGCGTAGACAGGGGCCTCTCTGGGGCCAACGTCCTGACTTTC
TRBJ2-7 | 12 | - | TRBD1 | TRBV30 | CAWRDRGYEQYF | TGTGCCTGGAGGGACAGGGGATACGAGCAGTACTTC
TRBJ1-2 | 13 | - | - | TRBV11-2 | CASSLDLGGGYTF | TGTGCCAGCAGCTTAGATCTGGGGGGCGGCTACACCTTC
TRBJ2-2 | 15 | - | - | TRBV5-1 | CASSLLRGDTGELFF | TGCGCCAGCAGCTTGCTGAGAGGGGACACCGGGGAGCTGTTTTTT
TRBJ2-2 | 17 | - | TRBD2 | TRBV9 | CASSVDPASGGAGELFF | TGTGCCAGCAGCGTAGACCCCGCTAGCGGGGGGGCAGGGGAGCTGTTTTTT
TRBJ1-2 | 14 | - | - | TRBV6-5 | CASSYSGGNYGYTF | TGTGCCAGCAGTTACTCGGGGGGTAACTATGGCTACACCTTC
TRBJ2-5 | 15 | - | TRBD2 | TRBV30 | CAWGRLAGLQETQYF | TGTGCCTGGGGGAGACTAGCGGGGCTTCAAGAGACCCAGTACTTC
TRBJ1-4 | 23 | - | TRBD1 | TRBV15 | CATSRDGFPSTGGSFETNEKLFF | TGTGCCACCAGCAGAGATGGGTTCCCTTCGACAGGGGGCTCTTTCGAAACTAATGAAAAACTGTTTTTT
TRBJ1-6 | 14 | - | TRBD1 | TRBV11-2 | CASSSHRGGSPLHF | TGTGCCAGCAGCTCCCACAGGGGAGGGTCACCCCTCCACTTT
TRBJ1-1 | 15 | - | TRBD1 | TRBV6-5 | CASRPDRGQSTEAFF | TGTGCCAGCAGACCTGACAGGGGGCAGAGCACTGAAGCTTTCTTT
TRBJ1-5 | 14 | once | - | TRBV7-9 | CASSQQGSSQPQHF | TGTGCCAGCAGTCAACAGGGCAGCAGTCAGCCCCAGCATTTT
TRBJ1-5 | 18 | - | TRBD1 | TRBV6-1 | CASSARDRFDVSNQPQHF | TGTGCCAGCAGTGCCCGGGACAGGTTCGATGTTAGCAATCAGCCCCAGCATTTT
TRBJ1-1 | 13 | - | - | TRBV7-3 | CASSLSGNTEAFF | TGTGCCAGCAGCTTAAGCGGTAACACTGAAGCTTTCTTT
TRBJ1-5 | 13 | few | - | TRBV19 | CASRRQFNQPQHF | TGTGCCAGTAGACGACAGTTCAATCAGCCCCAGCATTTT
TRBJ2-1 | 14 | - | - | TRBV5-4 | CASSTQGSGNEQFF | TGTGCCAGCAGTACCCAAGGGTCGGGGAATGAGCAGTTCTTC
TRBJ2-1 | 15 | - | TRBD1 | TRBV7-9 | CASSRDRGPLNEQFF | TGTGCCAGCAGCCGGGACAGGGGTCCCCTGAATGAGCAGTTCTTC
TRBJ1-1 | 11 | - | TRBD1 | TRBV6-5 | CASSYPGGAFF | TGTGCCAGCAGTTACCCAGGGGGCGCTTTCTTT
TRBJ2-3 | 15 | - | - | TRBV7-3 | CASSLTRVGADTQYF | TGTGCCAGCAGCTTAACTAGGGTCGGGGCAGATACGCAGTATTTT
TRBJ2-3 | 16 | - | TRBD2 | TRBV4-2 | CASSQASGGATDTQYF | TGTGCCAGCAGCCAAGCTAGCGGGGGGGCAACAGATACGCAGTATTTT
TRBJ2-5 | 15 | - | TRBD2 | TRBV6-6 | CASTTKAGGGETQYF | TGTGCCAGCACCACTAAAGCGGGGGGGGGAGAGACCCAGTACTTC
TRBJ2-5 | 14 | - | TRBD1 | TRBV2 | CASSRTGTQETQYF | TGTGCCAGCAGTAGGACAGGGACGCAAGAGACCCAGTACTTC
TRBJ1-1 | 15 | - | - | TRBV11-2 | CASSFGDRRDTEAFF | TGTGCCAGCAGCTTTGGGGACCGGAGGGACACTGAAGCTTTCTTT
TRBJ2-7 | 15 | - | TRBD2 | TRBV13 | CASSFRPSGGDEQYF | TGTGCCAGCAGCTTTAGGCCCAGCGGGGGGGACGAGCAGTACTTC
TRBJ1-2 | 12 | - | - | TRBV6-5 | CASSYRGRGYTF | TGTGCCAGCAGTTACAGGGGAAGGGGCTACACCTTC
TRBJ2-7 | 14 | few | TRBD2 | TRBV6-1 | CASTSSGGRGEQYF | TGTGCCAGCACCTCTAGCGGGGGGCGAGGCGAGCAGTACTTC
TRBJ2-7 | 16 | - | TRBD2 | TRBV7-2 | CASSIAGGPSALEQYF | TGTGCCAGCAGCATAGCGGGGGGGCCTTCAGCTTTGGAGCAGTACTTC
TRBJ2-6 | 15 | - | - | TRBV7-8 | CASSPRFSGANVLTF | TGTGCCAGCAGCCCTCGCTTCTCTGGGGCCAACGTCCTGACTTTC